This T cell receptor beta chain came from a study of PD-L1 blockade in urothelial cancer. At the level of the study: Most patients, about 85% of the roughly 29, were males with bladder-origin cancer. The median number of T cells present in blood samples was around 150,000. Overall study results and limits: It was durable-benefit patients whose tumor-associated blood clones expanded more at 3 weeks.

This table comes from immunoSEQ multiplex PCR, and its TCRdb copy is limited to in-frame clones, with some not included. The sample records approximately 51,000 clones, around 87% being singletons. It was locally advanced or metastatic urothelial carcinoma that patients had. With 6 bases removed from V and 5 bases from J, the gap between germline ends came to 11 bases. This CDR3 is built from 13 residues. Looked up from germline, CDR1 is MNHNS and CDR2 is SASEGT. In the case of this clone: The target antigen is unknown.

This material consisted of PBMCs, taken around atezolizumab (anti-PD-L1) treatment. The rearrangement links TRBV6-1 to TRBJ1-5, with D uncertain. The source of this sequence is a man in his sixties with urothelial cancer. CDR3 loop: CASRAGWDQPQHF. The CDR3 coding sequence is TGTGCCAGCAGGGCGGGGTGGGATCAGCCCCAGCATTTT.